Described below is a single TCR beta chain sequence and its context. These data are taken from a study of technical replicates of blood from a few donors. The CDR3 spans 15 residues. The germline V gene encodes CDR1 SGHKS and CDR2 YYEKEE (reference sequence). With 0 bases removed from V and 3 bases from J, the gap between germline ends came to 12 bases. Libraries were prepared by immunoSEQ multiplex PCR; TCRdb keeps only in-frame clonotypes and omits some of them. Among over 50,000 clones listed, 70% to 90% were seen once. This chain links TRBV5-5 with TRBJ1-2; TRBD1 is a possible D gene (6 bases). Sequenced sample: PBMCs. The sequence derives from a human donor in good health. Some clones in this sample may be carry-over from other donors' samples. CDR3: CASSLVATGHYGYTF. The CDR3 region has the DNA TGTGCCAGCAGCTTGGTGGCAACAGGGCACTATGGCTACACCTTC.